The 21 T cell receptor beta chains listed next were all sequenced from one sample in a study of cytomegalovirus exposure and HLA in healthy donors. Primers for the PCR totalled 60 Vbeta and 13 Jbeta. Data came from immunoSEQ multiplex PCR; TCRdb stores just in-frame clones and leaves some out. The sample lists some 120,000 clones; 70% to 80% were seen once. Sample: PBMCs. The source of these receptors is a man aged 30 to 45 in good health and CMV-seronegative.

The rearrangement uses TRBV5-1 and TRBJ2-7, with 10 nucleotides matching TRBD1. J was trimmed by 2 bases and V by 2 bases; bases with no gene match: 4. This CDR3 spans 15 amino acids. Germline CDR1 SGHRS, CDR2 YFSETQ. The CDR3, as DNA: TGCGCCAGCAGCTTACGACAGGGGGCCACCTACGAGCAGTACTTC. Protein product: CASSLRQGATYEQYF.

The J gene is TRBJ1-1, the V gene TRBV30, with 7 bases fitting TRBD1. From germline, CDR1 is GTSNPN and CDR2 SVGIG (reference sequence). The CDR3 extends over 13 amino acids. V gave up 3 bases and J gave up 4 bases; unmatched junction bases: 5. The CDR3 region has the DNA TGTGCCTGGAGCGCGGCAGGGGGCACTGAAGCTTTCTTT. Encoded protein: CAWSAAGGTEAFF.

The chain joins TRBV29-1 to TRBJ2-1, with D tentatively TRBD2 (7 bases). The germline gives CDR1 SQVTM, CDR2 ANQGSEA. Between the trimmed V and J ends, which lost 4 bases and 6 bases, there was a span of 13 bases. This CDR3 spans 13 amino acids. CDR3 in DNA: TGCAGCGTTGCGGGGGGACAAGTCAATGAGCAGTTCTTC. Amino acids: CSVAGGQVNEQFF.

The V and J genes are TRBV16 and TRBJ1-4; 8 bases agree with TRBD1. In germline, CDR1 is KGHSY, CDR2 FQNENV. The CDR3 is 18 residues long. Unmatched junction bases numbered 9, after V lost 3 bases and J lost 0 bases. The CDR3 coding sequence is TGTGCCAGCAGCCAGAAGGACAGGGATGCTCCAACTAATGAAAAACTGTTTTTT. As protein: CASSQKDRDAPTNEKLFF.

The genes are TRBV11-2 and TRBJ2-7, with 7 bases identical to TRBD1. Germline V gives CDR1 SGHAT, CDR2 FQNNGV. The ends lost 5 bases at V and 4 bases at J; junction bases unmatched: 8. CDR3 length equals 14 residues. CDR3 sequence reads: CASSNNRGWYEQYF. CDR3 coding DNA: TGTGCCAGCAGCAACAACAGGGGCTGGTACGAGCAGTACTTC.

This clone was detected only once. The gene calls are TRBV11-3 and TRBJ2-3; D gene uncertain. The ends were cut back, 1 base at V and 1 base at J, with 9 bases in the middle. The CDR3 has 15 amino acids. Germline V CDR1 and CDR2: SGHNT, YENEEA. The CDR3 sequence is CASSLGNAGTDTQYF. CDR3 in DNA: TGTGCCAGCAGCTTAGGGAATGCGGGCACAGATACGCAGTATTTT.

CDR3 bases: TGTGCCAGCAGTCCCTGGCCGGGAAAGTCAGATACGCAGTATTTT. It specifies CASSPWPGKSDTQYF. The J gene is TRBJ2-3, the V gene TRBV6-4, with D possibly TRBD2 on 5 matching bases. Trimming took off 5 bases at V and 4 bases at J, with 16 bases between the two ends. The length of the CDR3 is 15 residues. Germline loops: CDR1 MRHNA, CDR2 SNTAGT.

Only a few counts were recorded for this clone. The chain is built from TRBV5-1 and TRBJ1-3; 9 bases are shared with TRBD1. CDR1 is SGHRS, CDR2 YFSETQ, per germline. The CDR3 spans 15 residues. Germline trimming cut 4 bases from V and 4 bases from J; bases unmatched to any gene: 6. The chain's CDR3 is CASSDHRGLGNTIYF. DNA for the CDR3: TGCGCCAGCAGCGACCACAGGGGGCTCGGAAACACCATATATTTT.

The CDR3 DNA is TGTGCCAGCAGCTTATCCTATTATGGCTACACCTTC. This translates into CASSLSYYGYTF. The chain couples TRBV7-9 to TRBJ1-2; D uncertain. Germline V CDR1 and CDR2: SEHNR, FQNEAQ (reference sequence). The CDR3 is 12 residues long. The V gene lost 2 bases and the J gene lost 5 bases, with 6 bases spanning the gap.

The chain uses TRBV30 and TRBJ2-2; 9 bases are a match to TRBD2. CDR1 GTSNPN and CDR2 SVGIG come from the germline V gene (reference sequence). With 5 bases clipped from V and 5 bases from J, the junction kept 9 bases outside the gene matches. The CDR3 has 15 residues. In DNA form, the CDR3 reads TGTGCCTGGGCCACCGGGACTAGCTCTACCGGGGAGCTGTTTTTT. Translating it yields CAWATGTSSTGELFF. Full variable domain (rest looked up from reference TRBV30 and TRBJ2-2): SQTIHQWPATLVQPVGSPLSLECTVEGTSNPNLYWYRQAAGRGLQLLFYSVGIGQISSEVPQNLSASRPQDRQFILSSKKLLLSDSGFYLCAWATGTSSTGELFFGEGSRLTVL.

The V call is TRBV10-3, the J call TRBJ1-4; possible D gene TRBD1, 5 bases. Germline-derived CDR1 and CDR2 are ENHRY and SYGVKD. The length of the CDR3 is 16 residues. Trimming shortened V by 2 bases and J by 4 bases, and 14 bases separated the two germline ends. This CDR3 reads CAISEADGQGNEKLFF. The CDR3 DNA sequence: TGTGCCATCAGTGAGGCCGATGGGCAGGGTAATGAAAAACTGTTTTTT.

This CDR3 reads CASSNSGAGISYNEQFF. CDR3 sequence (DNA): TGTGCCAGCAGCAACTCAGGGGCAGGAATTTCCTACAATGAGCAGTTCTTC. J is TRBJ2-1 and V is TRBV7-3, with D possibly being TRBD1 (6 bases). V was pared by 5 bases and J by 1 base, with 18 bases between. In germline, CDR1 is SGHTA, CDR2 FQGTGA. The CDR3 is 17 residues long.

This chain connects TRBV7-9 to TRBJ1-5, with TRBD1 identical over 10 bases. The ends lost 4 bases at V and 3 bases at J; junction bases unmatched: 3. This CDR3 spans 15 amino acids. In germline, CDR1 is SEHNR, CDR2 FQNEAQ (reference sequence). The DNA of the CDR3 is TGTGCCAGCAGCTGGGGACAGGGGCCCAATCAGCCCCAGCATTTT. As protein: CASSWGQGPNQPQHF.

As concerns this clone: The junction does not match germline at one end; this may be a read error. Other DNA sequences in the sample encode the same CDR3. The chain links TRBV6-1 to TRBJ1-1; 10 bases match TRBD1. The CDR3 extends over 15 amino acids. The germline V gene encodes CDR1 MNHNS and CDR2 SASEGT. The CDR3 coding sequence is TGTGCCAGCAGTCGGGACAGGGGCCCGAACACTGAAGCTTTTTTT. Translating it yields CASSRDRGPNTEAFF.

The J gene is TRBJ1-1, the V gene TRBV7-2, with D possibly being TRBD1 (5 bases). Trimming removed 3 bases at V and 11 bases at J, with 16 bases between. CDR3 length: 13 amino acids. CDR1 and CDR2 (germline): SGHTA, FQGNSA. This CDR3 reads CASSFQGVGGAFF. The CDR3 DNA follows: TGTGCCAGCAGCTTCCAAGGGGTGGGGGGTGCTTTCTTT. The whole variable domain, remainder taken from reference TRBV7-2 and TRBJ1-1, is GAGVSQSPSNKVTEKGKDVELRCDPISGHTALYWYRQSLGQGLEFLIYFQGNSAPDKSGLPSDRFSAERTGGSVSTLTIQRTQQEDSAVYLCASSFQGVGGAFFGQGTRLTVV.

The CDR3 spells CASSPLSGRAADTQYF. CDR3 nucleotides: TGTGCCAGCAGTCCCCTTAGCGGGAGGGCGGCAGATACGCAGTATTTT. The rearrangement links TRBV2 to TRBJ2-3; TRBD2 matches 11 bases. The CDR3 has 16 amino acids. J lost 4 bases, V lost 5 bases, and 8 bases had no gene match. Per germline, CDR1 SNHLY and CDR2 FYNNEI.

V usage is TRBV27 and J usage is TRBJ2-5, with D possibly being TRBD1 (5 bases). V shed 4 bases and J shed 1 base, with 19 bases lying between them. The CDR3 loop spans 17 amino acids. CDR1 is MNHEY, CDR2 SMNVEV, per germline (reference sequence). The chain's CDR3 is CASSSYTHYRSQETQYF. In nucleotides, the CDR3 is TGTGCCAGCAGTTCCTACACGCATTACAGGAGCCAAGAGACCCAGTACTTC.

A note on this clone: The germline gene is not matched at one end of the junction; a read error may be the cause. The chain joins TRBV6-5 to TRBJ1-6; perhaps TRBD1 as D (6 bases). The CDR3 loop spans 13 amino acids. The germline gives CDR1 MNHEY, CDR2 SVGAGI. The CDR3 spells CAGSGTRISPLHF. The CDR3 DNA is TGTGCCGGCAGTGGGACACGAATTTCACCCCTCCACTTT.

The chain combines TRBV30 with TRBJ2-1; 7 bases are a match to TRBD2. J was trimmed by 7 bases and V by 3 bases; bases with no gene match: 9. CDR1 is GTSNPN and CDR2 is SVGIG in the germline V gene (reference sequence). The CDR3 length is 14 residues. CDR3 protein: CAWRPRGGLNEQFF. The CDR3, as DNA: TGTGCCTGGAGACCGCGGGGAGGGTTGAATGAGCAGTTCTTC.

This clone turned up a few times. The chain joins TRBV5-1 to TRBJ1-1, with D perhaps matching TRBD1 (5 bases). Looked up from germline, CDR1 is SGHRS and CDR2 is YFSETQ. V was clipped by 0 bases and J by 2 bases, with 11 bases between them. The CDR3 spans 15 residues. The CDR3 coding sequence is TGCGCCAGCAGCTTGGCTGGGGCCGTAAACACTGAAGCTTTCTTT. As protein: CASSLAGAVNTEAFF.

The rearrangement links TRBV30 to TRBJ1-6; D not certain. CDR3 length: 14 amino acids. Germline CDR1 reads GTSNPN; CDR2 reads SVGIG (reference sequence). V was clipped by 0 bases and J by 5 bases, with 8 bases between them. The CDR3 here is CAWSVGSDNSPLHF. CDR3 bases: TGTGCCTGGAGTGTCGGGTCCGATAATTCACCCCTCCACTTT. The whole variable domain, filled in from reference TRBV30 and TRBJ1-6, reads SQTIHQWPATLVQPVGSPLSLECTVEGTSNPNLYWYRQAAGRGLQLLFYSVGIGQISSEVPQNLSASRPQDRQFILSSKKLLLSDSGFYLCAWSVGSDNSPLHFGNGTRLTVT.